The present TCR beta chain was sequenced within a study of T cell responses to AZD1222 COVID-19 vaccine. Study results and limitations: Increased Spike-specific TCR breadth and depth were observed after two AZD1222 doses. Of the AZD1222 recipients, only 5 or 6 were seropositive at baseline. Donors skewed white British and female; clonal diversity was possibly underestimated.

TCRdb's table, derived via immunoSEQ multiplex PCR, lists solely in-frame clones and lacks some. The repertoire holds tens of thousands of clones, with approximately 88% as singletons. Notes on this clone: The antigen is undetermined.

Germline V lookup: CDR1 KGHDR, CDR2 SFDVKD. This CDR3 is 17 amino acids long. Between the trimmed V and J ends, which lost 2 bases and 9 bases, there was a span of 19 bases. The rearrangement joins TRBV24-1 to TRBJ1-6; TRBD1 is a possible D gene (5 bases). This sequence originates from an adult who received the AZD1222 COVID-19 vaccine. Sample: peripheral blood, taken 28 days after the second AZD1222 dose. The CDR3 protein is CATSDSPQEPRSSPLHF. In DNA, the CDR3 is TGTGCCACCAGTGATTCGCCACAGGAGCCACGTAGTTCACCCCTCCACTTT.